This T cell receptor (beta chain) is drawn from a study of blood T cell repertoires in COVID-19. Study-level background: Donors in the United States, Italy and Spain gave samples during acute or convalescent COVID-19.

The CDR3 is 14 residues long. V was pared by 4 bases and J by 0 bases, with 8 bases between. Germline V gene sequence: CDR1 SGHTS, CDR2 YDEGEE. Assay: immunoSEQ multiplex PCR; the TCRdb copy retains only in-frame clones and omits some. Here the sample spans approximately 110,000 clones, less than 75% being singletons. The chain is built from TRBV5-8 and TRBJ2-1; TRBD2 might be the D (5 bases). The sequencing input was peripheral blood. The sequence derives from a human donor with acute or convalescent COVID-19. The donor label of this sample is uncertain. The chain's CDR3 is CASSGGGSYNEQFF. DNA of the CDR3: TGTGCCAGCAGCGGAGGAGGCTCCTACAATGAGCAGTTCTTC.